The rows below give T cell receptor beta chains drawn from one sample of a study of blood T cell repertoires in COVID-19. Assay: immunoSEQ multiplex PCR; the TCRdb copy retains only in-frame clones and omits some. The repertoire has 50,000 to 70,000 clones, less than 90% of them found once; the top ten carry about 8%. The specimen sequenced was peripheral blood. These receptors were taken from an older woman with active COVID-19. The CDR3 runs from the conserved cysteine through the conserved F or W. Fields, in order: V gene, clone size, D gene, J gene, CDR3 protein, CDR3 DNA. The D gene is left open where the match is weak. Only some rows state a clone size, as once, few, many or a class for expanded clones.

v_call: TRBV28
clone_size: NA
d_call: NA
j_call: TRBJ1-6
cdr3_aa: CASSPQEGSTYNSPLHF
cdr3_nt: TGTGCCAGCAGTCCTCAGGAGGGCAGCACCTATAATTCACCCCTCCACTTT

v_call: TRBV28
clone_size: NA
d_call: NA
j_call: TRBJ1-1
cdr3_aa: CASSRPGVGTEAFF
cdr3_nt: TGTGCCAGCAGTCGGCCAGGGGTGGGCACTGAAGCTTTCTTT

v_call: TRBV21-1
clone_size: NA
d_call: NA
j_call: TRBJ2-2
cdr3_aa: CASSKGPRDRDSGPDTGELFF
cdr3_nt: TGTGCCAGCAGCAAAGGGCCCCGGGACAGGGATAGCGGGCCGGACACCGGGGAGCTGTTTTTT

v_call: TRBV11-2
clone_size: NA
d_call: TRBD1
j_call: TRBJ2-7
cdr3_aa: CASSLDSAGGYEQYF
cdr3_nt: TGTGCCAGCAGCTTAGATTCAGCAGGGGGTTACGAGCAGTACTTC

v_call: TRBV2
clone_size: NA
d_call: NA
j_call: TRBJ2-5
cdr3_aa: CASTVTETQYF
cdr3_nt: TGTGCCAGCACGGTAACAGAGACCCAGTACTTC

v_call: TRBV11-1
clone_size: NA
d_call: TRBD1
j_call: TRBJ1-5
cdr3_aa: CASSLTGVGNQPQHF
cdr3_nt: TGTGCCAGCAGCTTAACAGGGGTTGGCAATCAGCCCCAGCATTTT

v_call: TRBV18
clone_size: NA
d_call: NA
j_call: TRBJ2-1
cdr3_aa: CASSRELGNEQFF
cdr3_nt: TGTGCCAGCTCACGGGAGCTGGGTAATGAGCAGTTCTTC

v_call: TRBV14
clone_size: NA
d_call: TRBD1
j_call: TRBJ1-1
cdr3_aa: CASSQEGGGFEAFF
cdr3_nt: TGTGCCAGCAGCCAAGAAGGAGGGGGCTTTGAAGCTTTCTTT

v_call: TRBV7-2
clone_size: medium-sized
d_call: NA
j_call: TRBJ1-1
cdr3_aa: CASSLGVMPTEAFF
cdr3_nt: TGTGCCAGCAGCTTAGGAGTCATGCCCACTGAAGCTTTCTTT

v_call: TRBV30
clone_size: NA
d_call: NA
j_call: TRBJ2-6
cdr3_aa: CAWTRGRAVSGANVLTF
cdr3_nt: TGTGCCTGGACCAGGGGCAGGGCGGTGTCGGGGGCCAACGTCCTGACTTTC

v_call: TRBV4-1
clone_size: NA
d_call: TRBD2
j_call: TRBJ2-7
cdr3_aa: CASSQAPLAGDSYEQYF
cdr3_nt: TGCGCCAGCAGCCAAGCCCCCCTCGCGGGGGACTCCTACGAGCAGTACTTC

v_call: TRBV5-1
clone_size: NA
d_call: TRBD1
j_call: TRBJ2-3
cdr3_aa: CASSLGDRASTDTQYF
cdr3_nt: TGCGCCAGCAGCTTGGGGGACAGGGCTAGCACAGATACGCAGTATTTT

v_call: TRBV7-9
clone_size: NA
d_call: TRBD2
j_call: TRBJ2-1
cdr3_aa: CASSLVISGNWNSYNEQFF
cdr3_nt: TGTGCCAGCAGCTTAGTTATTAGCGGGAATTGGAACTCCTACAATGAGCAGTTCTTC

v_call: TRBV7-6
clone_size: NA
d_call: TRBD2
j_call: TRBJ2-3
cdr3_aa: CASSLGRAFTDTQYF
cdr3_nt: TGTGCCAGCAGCCTCGGGAGGGCCTTCACAGATACGCAGTATTTT

v_call: TRBV7-9
clone_size: NA
d_call: NA
j_call: TRBJ1-1
cdr3_aa: CASSPTGQAFF
cdr3_nt: TGTGCCAGCAGCCCGACAGGACAAGCTTTCTTT

v_call: TRBV5-4
clone_size: NA
d_call: TRBD2
j_call: TRBJ2-5
cdr3_aa: CASSPGGLAGGETQYF
cdr3_nt: TGTGCCAGCAGCCCGGGAGGACTAGCGGGCGGAGAGACCCAGTACTTC

v_call: TRBV28
clone_size: NA
d_call: NA
j_call: TRBJ1-4
cdr3_aa: CASSLSRVGDEKLFF
cdr3_nt: TGTGCCAGCAGTTTAAGCAGGGTCGGTGATGAAAAACTGTTTTTT

v_call: TRBV4-1
clone_size: NA
d_call: TRBD1
j_call: TRBJ2-7
cdr3_aa: CASSQGDRSSYEQYF
cdr3_nt: TGCGCCAGCAGCCAAGGGGACAGGAGCTCCTACGAGCAGTACTTC